The 20 T cell receptor beta chains reported below all come from one sample, sequenced in a study of cytomegalovirus exposure and HLA in healthy donors. PCR was performed using 60 Vbeta and 13 Jbeta primers. Repertoires were generated with immunoSEQ multiplex PCR, while TCRdb's copy carries only in-frame clones and drops some. The table records around 230,000 clones, about 80% of them present only once. Sequenced: PBMCs. The receptors shown here come from a male donor in good health and CMV-seronegative.

This clone was detected once. This chain links TRBV6-7 with TRBJ2-3; 8 bases align to TRBD1. TRBV6-7 falls under the ORF class, with uncertain function. Trimming cost V 10 bases and J 6 bases; bases outside gene matches: 12. This CDR3 has 14 amino acids. CDR3 region: CAKVLDRGQDTQYF. In nucleotides, the CDR3 is TGTGCCAAAGTCCTAGACAGGGGTCAGGATACGCAGTATTTT.

The rearrangement uses TRBV7-6 and TRBJ1-4, with 8 bases identical to TRBD1. Germline CDR1 SGHVS, CDR2 FNYEAQ. This CDR3 contains 15 residues. J lost 11 bases, V lost 5 bases, and 13 bases had no gene match. The CDR3: CASSGPGQGAQKLFF. The CDR3 bases are TGTGCCAGCAGCGGCCCAGGGCAGGGGGCGCAGAAACTGTTTTTT.

The chain is built from TRBV5-1 and TRBJ2-7; weak D call: TRBD2 (6 bases). The ends were cut back, 3 bases at V and 2 bases at J, with 9 bases in the middle. The CDR3 is made up of 13 amino acids. Germline values: CDR1 SGHRS, CDR2 YFSETQ. The CDR3: CASSSSGAYEQYF. In DNA, the CDR3 is TGCGCCAGCAGCTCATCGGGAGCCTACGAGCAGTACTTC. Full variable domain (remainder filled in from reference TRBV5-1 and TRBJ2-7): KAGVTQTPRYLIKTRGQQVTLSCSPISGHRSVSWYQQTPGQGLQFLFEYFSETQRNKGNFPGRFSGRQFSNSRSEMNVSTLELGDSALYLCASSSSGAYEQYFGPGTRLTVT.

The rearrangement uses TRBV2 and TRBJ2-7; D is perhaps TRBD1 (6 bases). Trimming removed 6 bases from V and 7 bases from J, with 22 bases in between. Germline V gene data show CDR1 as SNHLY and CDR2 as FYNNEI. The length of the CDR3 is 15 residues. The CDR3 DNA follows: TGTGCCAGCAGCGGGACACTTAAAACTCCAGCTGAGCAGTACTTC. Translated: CASSGTLKTPAEQYF.

This chain joins TRBV28 and TRBJ2-1; TRBD2 matches at 11 bases. Looked up from germline, CDR1 is MDHEN and CDR2 is SYDVKM. V shed 6 bases, J shed 4 bases, and the junction held 2 bases outside the gene matches. The CDR3 loop spans 14 amino acids. CDR3 region: CASSRLAGYNEQFF. CDR3 DNA: TGTGCCAGCAGCCGACTAGCGGGATACAATGAGCAGTTCTTC.

V usage is TRBV10-3 and J usage is TRBJ2-5; 9 nucleotides match TRBD1. J lost 1 base, V lost 10 bases, and 7 bases had no gene match. The germline V gene has CDR1 ENHRY and CDR2 SYGVKD. This CDR3 is 14 amino acids long. In nucleotides, the CDR3 is TGTGCCAGCCGGGACAGGGAGATCCAAGAGACCCAGTACTTC. This encodes CASRDREIQETQYF.

This clone has only one observation. The chain links TRBV7-2 to TRBJ2-2; 7 positions agree with TRBD2. Trimming at V came to 7 bases and at J to 5 bases, leaving 7 bases not matched to a gene. The CDR3 loop spans 14 amino acids. Germline V gene data show CDR1 as SGHTA and CDR2 as FQGNSA. CDR3 in DNA: TGTGCCAGCACCCCTCTGGGGGGGACCGGGGAGCTGTTTTTT. Protein sequence: CASTPLGGTGELFF.

The J gene is TRBJ1-1, the V gene TRBV5-5; D uncertain. The length of the CDR3 is 14 residues. Germline assignment: CDR1 SGHKS and CDR2 YYEKEE (reference sequence). Trimming took off 1 base at V and 1 base at J, with 8 bases between the two ends. CDR3 loop: CASSLTAGNTEAFF. The DNA of the CDR3 is TGTGCCAGCAGCTTGACGGCGGGGAACACTGAAGCTTTCTTT.

This clone came up once. The J gene is TRBJ1-4, the V gene TRBV19, with 7 positions matching TRBD1. There are 14 residues in the CDR3. Germline CDR1 and CDR2: LNHDA and SQIVND (reference sequence). The junction had 0 bases not matched to a gene; V was cut back by 3 bases and J by 2 bases. CDR3 in DNA: TGTGCCAGTAGTATGGGACAGACTAATGAAAAACTGTTTTTT. The encoded protein is CASSMGQTNEKLFF.

This sequence joins TRBV5-1 and TRBJ2-5; D is perhaps TRBD1 (7 bases). V dropped 4 bases and J dropped 2 bases, with 12 bases sitting between them. The germline V gene encodes CDR1 SGHRS and CDR2 YFSETQ. CDR3 length: 14 residues. CDR3 protein: CASSVQGGQETQYF. CDR3 coding DNA: TGCGCCAGCAGCGTTCAGGGGGGTCAAGAGACCCAGTACTTC. The full variable domain, with the rest looked up from reference TRBV5-1 and TRBJ2-5, is KAGVTQTPRYLIKTRGQQVTLSCSPISGHRSVSWYQQTPGQGLQFLFEYFSETQRNKGNFPGRFSGRQFSNSRSEMNVSTLELGDSALYLCASSVQGGQETQYFGPGTRLLVL.

The V gene is TRBV5-1, the J gene TRBJ2-7; tentatively, D is TRBD2 (5 bases). Germline CDR1 reads SGHRS; CDR2 reads YFSETQ. This CDR3 spans 14 amino acids. V dropped 6 bases and J dropped 4 bases, with 17 bases sitting between them. CDR3 loop: CASTSVAGSYEQYF. The DNA for the CDR3 is TGCGCCAGCACCAGCGTGGCGGGCTCGTACGAGCAGTACTTC.

This chain joins TRBV19 and TRBJ1-2, with 9 positions matching TRBD1. The CDR3 sequence is 15 residues long. The germline gives CDR1 LNHDA, CDR2 SQIVND (reference sequence). V lost 4 bases to trimming and J lost 5 bases; unmatched junction nucleotides: 8. In nucleotides, the CDR3 is TGTGCCAGTAGTAGCCAGGGGACAGGGAGATATGGCTACACCTTC. This translates into CASSSQGTGRYGYTF.

The chain recombines TRBV19 with TRBJ2-1; TRBD1 might be the D (5 bases). CDR3 length: 15 residues. V lost 1 base and J lost 5, with 12 bases in between. Germline V gene lookup returns CDR1 LNHDA and CDR2 SQIVND (reference sequence). Written as DNA, the CDR3 is TGTGCCAGTAGTATAGGGGCTGGGGCCCACAATGAGCAGTTCTTC. Its translation is CASSIGAGAHNEQFF.

The chain couples TRBV6-5 to TRBJ2-1; D is undetermined. This CDR3 spans 14 amino acids. Germline CDR1 MNHEY, CDR2 SVGAGI. Trimming took 6 bases from V and 5 from J, leaving 14 bases between them. CDR3 bases: TGTGCCAGCAGCCGATCTAGTTCCCACAATGAGCAGTTCTTC. The encoded protein is CASSRSSSHNEQFF.

V gene TRBV27 combines with J gene TRBJ2-5; no firm D call. V lost 7 bases, J lost 5 bases, and 11 bases lay in between. The CDR3 length is 12 residues. CDR1 is MNHEY, CDR2 SMNVEV, per germline (reference sequence). The CDR3 region has the DNA TGTGCCAGCACCGATCACCGGGAGACCCAGTACTTC. This codes for CASTDHRETQYF.

This chain uses TRBV7-2 with TRBJ2-5; 7 bases match TRBD1. The V gene end was trimmed by 2 bases and the J gene end by 4 bases; junction bases not matched to a gene: 1. Germline V CDR1 and CDR2: SGHTA, FQGNSA. This CDR3 spans 13 amino acids. This chain's CDR3 is CASSLRTGETQYF. Here the CDR3 DNA reads TGTGCCAGCAGCTTAAGGACAGGAGAGACCCAGTACTTC. The full variable domain, completed using reference TRBV7-2 and TRBJ2-5, is GAGVSQSPSNKVTEKGKDVELRCDPISGHTALYWYRQSLGQGLEFLIYFQGNSAPDKSGLPSDRFSAERTGGSVSTLTIQRTQQEDSAVYLCASSLRTGETQYFGPGTRLLVL.

The V and J genes are TRBV18 and TRBJ2-5; D gene uncertain. The V end lost 2 bases, the J end lost 3 bases, and 4 bases lay between the germline ends. Germline-derived CDR1 and CDR2 are KGHSH and LQKENI. The CDR3 length is 12 residues. The CDR3 is CASSPAEETQYF. In DNA, the CDR3 is TGTGCCAGCTCACCAGCGGAAGAGACCCAGTACTTC.

The chain joins TRBV27 to TRBJ1-1; no definite D call. Germline V gene sequence: CDR1 MNHEY, CDR2 SMNVEV (reference sequence). This CDR3 has 16 amino acids. V was pared by 7 bases and J by 3 bases, with 21 bases between. Here the CDR3 DNA reads TGTGCCAGCATGAGGGCATGGATAGAAACGGACACTGAAGCTTTCTTT. Residues: CASMRAWIETDTEAFF.

This clone has just a few counts. The rearrangement uses TRBV19 and TRBJ1-5; D is uncertain. The germline CDR1 and CDR2 sequences are LNHDA and SQIVND (reference sequence). V dropped 10 bases and J dropped 2 bases, with 9 bases sitting between them. CDR3 length: 12 residues. This CDR3 is CATGLGNQPQHF. In nucleotides, the CDR3 is TGTGCCACCGGACTCGGCAATCAGCCCCAGCATTTT.

This clone was observed a handful of times. The V call is TRBV11-1, the J call TRBJ1-1, with D perhaps TRBD1 (5 bases). Trimming took off 6 bases at V and 4 bases at J, with 9 bases between the two ends. Germline-derived CDR1 and CDR2 are SGHAT and FQDESV (reference sequence). CDR3 length: 12 residues. CDR3 in amino acids: CASSLQATEAFF. In DNA, the CDR3 is TGTGCCAGCAGTTTACAGGCCACTGAAGCTTTCTTT.